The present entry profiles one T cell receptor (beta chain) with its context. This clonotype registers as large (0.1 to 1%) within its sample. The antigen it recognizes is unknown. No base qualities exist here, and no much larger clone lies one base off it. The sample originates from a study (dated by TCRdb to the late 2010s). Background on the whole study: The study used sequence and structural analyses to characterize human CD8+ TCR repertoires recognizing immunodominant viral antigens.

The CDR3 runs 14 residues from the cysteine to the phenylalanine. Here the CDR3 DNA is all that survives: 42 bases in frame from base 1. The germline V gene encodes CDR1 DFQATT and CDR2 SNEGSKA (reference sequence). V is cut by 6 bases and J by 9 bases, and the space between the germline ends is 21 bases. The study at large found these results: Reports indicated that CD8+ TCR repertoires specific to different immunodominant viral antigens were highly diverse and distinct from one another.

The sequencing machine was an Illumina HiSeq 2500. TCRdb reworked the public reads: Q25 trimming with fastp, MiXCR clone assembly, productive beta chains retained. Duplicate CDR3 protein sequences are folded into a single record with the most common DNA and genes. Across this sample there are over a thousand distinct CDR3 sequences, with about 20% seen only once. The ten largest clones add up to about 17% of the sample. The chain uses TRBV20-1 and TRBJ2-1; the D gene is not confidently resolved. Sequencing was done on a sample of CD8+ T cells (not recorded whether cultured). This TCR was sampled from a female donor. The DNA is TGCAGTGCAAACAGCTTGAGCTGGCCGGGTGAGCAGTTCTTC. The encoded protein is CSANSLSWPGEQFF.